This T cell receptor (beta chain) appears in the sequencing data of a study of blood T cell repertoires in COVID-19. Looking at the study overall: Sites across the United States, Italy and Spain contributed samples from acute and convalescent COVID-19.

CDR1 is SNHLY and CDR2 is FYNNEI in the germline V gene. The CDR3 extends over 13 amino acids. V was trimmed by 8 bases and J by 7 bases, leaving 17 bases between them. Per the study methods: Estimation of nucleated cell counts relied on the amplification of reference gene primers. Method: immunoSEQ multiplex PCR; TCRdb's copy keeps in-frame clones and lacks some. For V, J and clone size, that table is used; D and trimming come from the DNA. The table lists fewer than 250,000 clones, approximately 82% of them singletons. This chain links TRBV2 with TRBJ1-2; D unclear. The receptor was derived from an older woman with active or convalescent COVID-19. Sequenced: peripheral blood. This CDR3 is CASRSGETSGYTF. The CDR3 nucleotides are TGTGCCAGCCGCAGCGGGGAGACGAGTGGCTACACCTTC.